This T cell receptor (beta chain) was identified in a study of cytomegalovirus exposure and HLA in healthy donors. Study at large: Some 85 million unique TCRs, all from HLA-typed donors, were included in an early release of the data. Study-wide findings and caveats: Beyond CMV serostatus, there was no information to go on about immune exposure.

V dropped 2 bases and J dropped 0 bases, with 16 bases sitting between them. There are 17 residues in the CDR3. CDR1 MGHRA and CDR2 YSYEKL come from the germline V gene. Primers included in the PCR were 60 Vbeta and 13 Jbeta primers. Repertoires were generated with immunoSEQ multiplex PCR, while TCRdb's copy carries only in-frame clones and drops some. The sample consists of around 190,000 clones, about four fifths of them appearing once. Details on this clone: The antigen is unknown.

The TCR originated in a man between 18 and 35 years old in good health and CMV-seronegative. Material for sequencing was PBMCs. The chain uses TRBV4-1 and TRBJ1-1; possibly TRBD1 for D (5 bases). In DNA form, the CDR3 reads TGCGCCAGCAGCCAATTCGCGGATAGGGGTTTGAACACTGAAGCTTTCTTT. Translating gives CASSQFADRGLNTEAFF.